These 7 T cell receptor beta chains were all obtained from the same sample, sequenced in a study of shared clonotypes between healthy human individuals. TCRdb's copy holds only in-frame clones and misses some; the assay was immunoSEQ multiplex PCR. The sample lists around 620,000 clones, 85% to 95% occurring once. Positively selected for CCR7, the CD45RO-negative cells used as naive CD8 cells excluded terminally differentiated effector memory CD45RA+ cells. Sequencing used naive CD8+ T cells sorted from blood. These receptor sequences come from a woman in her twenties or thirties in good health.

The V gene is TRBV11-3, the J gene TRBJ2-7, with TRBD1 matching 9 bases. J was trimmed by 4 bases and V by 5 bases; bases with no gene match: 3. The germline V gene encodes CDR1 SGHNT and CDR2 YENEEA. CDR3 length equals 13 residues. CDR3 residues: CASSGGQGYEQYF. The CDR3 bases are TGTGCCAGCAGCGGAGGACAGGGGTACGAGCAGTACTTC.

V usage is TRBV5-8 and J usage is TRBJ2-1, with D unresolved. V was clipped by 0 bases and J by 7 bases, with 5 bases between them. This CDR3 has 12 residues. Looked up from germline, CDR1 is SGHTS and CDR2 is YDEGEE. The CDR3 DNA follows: TGTGCCAGCAGCTTGGCCGTGAATGAGCAGTTCTTC. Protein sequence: CASSLAVNEQFF.

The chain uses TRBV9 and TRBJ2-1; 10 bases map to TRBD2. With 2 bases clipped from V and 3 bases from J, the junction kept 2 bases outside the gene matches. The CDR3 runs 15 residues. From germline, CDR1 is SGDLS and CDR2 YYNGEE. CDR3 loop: CASSVTSGDYNEQFF. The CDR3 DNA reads TGTGCCAGCAGCGTCACTAGCGGGGACTACAATGAGCAGTTCTTC.

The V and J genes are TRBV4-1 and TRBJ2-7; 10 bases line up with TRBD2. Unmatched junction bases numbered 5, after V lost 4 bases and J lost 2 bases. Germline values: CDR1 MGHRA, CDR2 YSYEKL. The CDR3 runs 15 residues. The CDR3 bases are TGCGCCAGCAGCCCCCGGACTAGCGGTACCTACGAGCAGTACTTC. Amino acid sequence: CASSPRTSGTYEQYF.

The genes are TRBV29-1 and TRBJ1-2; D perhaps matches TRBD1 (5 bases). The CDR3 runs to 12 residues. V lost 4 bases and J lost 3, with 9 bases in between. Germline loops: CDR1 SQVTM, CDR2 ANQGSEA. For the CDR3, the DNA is TGCAGCGTTGTGGGGGAAGACTATGGCTACACCTTC. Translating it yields CSVVGEDYGYTF.

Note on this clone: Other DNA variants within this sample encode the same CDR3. The CDR3 coding sequence is TGTGCCAGCAGCCCAGGGGGGGCAGATACGCAGTATTTT. Translating gives CASSPGGADTQYF. The rearrangement uses TRBV9 and TRBJ2-3; D could derive from TRBD1 or TRBD2 (7 bases each). CDR1 and CDR2 (germline): SGDLS, YYNGEE. The CDR3 is 13 amino acids. Trimming removed 4 bases at V and 4 bases at J, with 10 bases between.

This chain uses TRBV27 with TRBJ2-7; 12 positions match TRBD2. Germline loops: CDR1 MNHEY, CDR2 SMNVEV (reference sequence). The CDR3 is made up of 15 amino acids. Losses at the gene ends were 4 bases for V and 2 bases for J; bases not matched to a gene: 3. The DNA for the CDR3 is TGTGCCAGCAGTTATGGACTAGCGGGACCCTACGAGCAGTACTTC. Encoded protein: CASSYGLAGPYEQYF.